The present T cell receptor beta chain was sequenced within a study of OX40 agonist ivuxolimab in advanced cancers. Study in general: Enrolled patients in dose escalation had cancers that were hepatocellular carcinoma, melanoma, renal cell or head and neck cancer.

This clone was seen more than once but under ten times. Trimming left V 3 bases short and J 1 base short, with 14 bases between. The germline V gene encodes CDR1 SGDLS and CDR2 YYNGEE. This CDR3 has 15 residues. If patients had autoimmune disease history or systemic immunosuppression, they were excluded. Using immunoSEQ multiplex PCR, the repertoire was profiled, and TCRdb retains in-frame clones only, with some absent. The profile covers 55,000 to 85,000 clones, with around nine tenths appearing a single time and about 1.3% taken by the ten largest. This TCR came from an adult with an advanced solid tumor such as melanoma, head and neck, liver or kidney cancer. J is TRBJ2-7 and V is TRBV9, with no clear D. Sequences were derived from CD4+ or CD8+ T cells sorted from blood, sampled in a trial of the OX40 agonist ivuxolimab. For the CDR3, the DNA is TGTGCCAGCAGCGCGGCCTCGGGCAAGTCCTACGAGCAGTACTTC. Translated, it gives CASSAASGKSYEQYF.